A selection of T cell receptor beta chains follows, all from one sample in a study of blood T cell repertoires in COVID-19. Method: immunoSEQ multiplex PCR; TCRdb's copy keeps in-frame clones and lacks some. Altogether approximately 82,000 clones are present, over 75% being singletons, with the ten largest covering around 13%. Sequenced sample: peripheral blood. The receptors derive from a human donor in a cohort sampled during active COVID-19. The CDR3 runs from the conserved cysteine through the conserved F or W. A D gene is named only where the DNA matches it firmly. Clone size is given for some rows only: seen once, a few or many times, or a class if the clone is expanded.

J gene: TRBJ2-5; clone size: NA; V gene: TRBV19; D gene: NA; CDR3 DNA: TGTGCCAGTAGTATAGATGGACAGCACCAAGAGACCCAGTACTTC; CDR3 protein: CASSIDGQHQETQYF
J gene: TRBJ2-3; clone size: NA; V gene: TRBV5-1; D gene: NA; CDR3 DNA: TGCGCCAGCAGCTTATCCGGGTCCTTCGCAGATACGCAGTATTTT; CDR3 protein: CASSLSGSFADTQYF
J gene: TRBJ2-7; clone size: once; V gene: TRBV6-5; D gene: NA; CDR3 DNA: TGTGCCAGCAGTTCGACACCTGCCTACGAGCAGTACTTC; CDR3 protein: CASSSTPAYEQYF
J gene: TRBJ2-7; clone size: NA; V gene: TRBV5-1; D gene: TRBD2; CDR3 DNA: TGCGCCAGCACGTCTGGCGGGGGGATCTACGAGCAGTACTTC; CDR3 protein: CASTSGGGIYEQYF
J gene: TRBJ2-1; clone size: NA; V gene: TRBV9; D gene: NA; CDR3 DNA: TGTGCCAGCAGCCTTCGAACTACCCGGACCTACAATGAGCAGTTCTTC; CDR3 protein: CASSLRTTRTYNEQFF
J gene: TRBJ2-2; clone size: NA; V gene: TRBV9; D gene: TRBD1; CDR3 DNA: TGTGCCAGCAGCCAGACAGGGAACCCCGGGGAGCTGTTTTTT; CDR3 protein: CASSQTGNPGELFF
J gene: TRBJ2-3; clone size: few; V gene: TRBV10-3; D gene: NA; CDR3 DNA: TGTGCCATCAGTGAGAGTAGGGGAACAGATACGCAGTATTTT; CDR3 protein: CAISESRGTDTQYF
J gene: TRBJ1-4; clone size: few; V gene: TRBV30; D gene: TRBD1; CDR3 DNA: TGTGCCTGGAGCAAAGGGGGCCTAGGGGAAAAACTGTTTTTT; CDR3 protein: CAWSKGGLGEKLFF
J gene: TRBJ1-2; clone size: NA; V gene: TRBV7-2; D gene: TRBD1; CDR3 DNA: TGTGCCAGCAGCTTAGGCGGGACAGGGTTCCTCTGGGGCTACACCTTC; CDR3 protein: CASSLGGTGFLWGYTF
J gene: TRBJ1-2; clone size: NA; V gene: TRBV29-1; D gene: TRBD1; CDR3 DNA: TGCAGCGTTGAAGATAGTTGGACAGGGGGTAACTATGGCTACACCTTC; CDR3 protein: CSVEDSWTGGNYGYTF
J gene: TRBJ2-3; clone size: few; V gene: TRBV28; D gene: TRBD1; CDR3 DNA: TGTGCCAGCAGTTTTCCCCCGGGACAGATCACAGATACGCAGTATTTT; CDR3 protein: CASSFPPGQITDTQYF
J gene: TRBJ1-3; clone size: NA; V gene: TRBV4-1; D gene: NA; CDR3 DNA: TGCGCCAGCAGCCAAGATCTGGGGGCGCTTGGAAACACCATATATTTT; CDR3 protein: CASSQDLGALGNTIYF
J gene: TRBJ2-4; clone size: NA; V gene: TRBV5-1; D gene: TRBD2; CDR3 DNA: TGCGCCAGCAGCTTGACTTACTGGACTAGCGGGAACATTCAGTACTTC; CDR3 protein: CASSLTYWTSGNIQYF
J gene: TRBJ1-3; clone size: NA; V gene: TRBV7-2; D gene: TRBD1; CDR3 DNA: TGTGCCAGCAGCCCAACAGGGGGAGGAAACACCATATATTTT; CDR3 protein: CASSPTGGGNTIYF
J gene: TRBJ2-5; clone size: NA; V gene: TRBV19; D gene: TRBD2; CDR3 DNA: TGTGCCAGTTCTGGGCGACTAGCGGGAATGGAGACCCAGTACTTC; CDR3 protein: CASSGRLAGMETQYF
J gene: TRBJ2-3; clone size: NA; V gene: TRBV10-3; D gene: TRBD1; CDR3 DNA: TGTGCCATCAGTTCCTTAAGACAGGGGACCTCCGGAGATACGCAGTATTTT; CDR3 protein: CAISSLRQGTSGDTQYF
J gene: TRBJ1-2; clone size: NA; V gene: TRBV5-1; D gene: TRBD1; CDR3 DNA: TGCGCCAGCAGCCCGGACAGGGCTAACTATGGCTACACCTTC; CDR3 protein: CASSPDRANYGYTF
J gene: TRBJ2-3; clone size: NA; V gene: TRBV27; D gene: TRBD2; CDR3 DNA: TGTGCCAGCGGCCGACTAGCGGGGTCGGATACGCAGTATTTT; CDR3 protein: CASGRLAGSDTQYF
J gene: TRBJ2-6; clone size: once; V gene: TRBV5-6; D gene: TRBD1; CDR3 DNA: TGTGCCAGCAGCGTTGGTGGGACAGGGTTGGCTGGGGCCAACGTCCTGACTTTC; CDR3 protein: CASSVGGTGLAGANVLTF
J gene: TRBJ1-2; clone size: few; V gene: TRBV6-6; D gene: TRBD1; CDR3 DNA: TGTGCCAGCAGCCAAGGGCCAGGGGGCATCTATGGCTACACCTTC; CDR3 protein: CASSQGPGGIYGYTF
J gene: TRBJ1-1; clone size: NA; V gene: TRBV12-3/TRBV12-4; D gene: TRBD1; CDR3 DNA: TGTGCCAGCAGCCGGACAGGGAGCACTGAAGCTTTCTTT; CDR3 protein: CASSRTGSTEAFF
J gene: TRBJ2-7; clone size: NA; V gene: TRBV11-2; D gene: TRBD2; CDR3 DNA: TGTGCCAGCAGCTTTTTCGGGACTAGCGGGGGGACCTACGTTGTGCAGTACTTC; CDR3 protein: CASSFFGTSGGTYVVQYF
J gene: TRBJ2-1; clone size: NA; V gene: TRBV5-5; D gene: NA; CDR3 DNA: TGTGCCAGCAGCTTGTACAGGCGGAATGAGCAGTTCTTC; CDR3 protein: CASSLYRRNEQFF
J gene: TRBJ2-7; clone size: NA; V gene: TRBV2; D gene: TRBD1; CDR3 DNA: TGTGCCAGCAGAGGGACAGGGATGTACGAGCAGTACTTC; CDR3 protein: CASRGTGMYEQYF
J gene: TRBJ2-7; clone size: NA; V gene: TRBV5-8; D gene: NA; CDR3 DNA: TGTGCCAGCAGCTTGGCCGGGGTCCGCTACGAGCAGTACTTC; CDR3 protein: CASSLAGVRYEQYF
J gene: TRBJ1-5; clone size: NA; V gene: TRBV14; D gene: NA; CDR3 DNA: TGTGTCCAGGTCGGCAATCAGCCCCAGCATTTT; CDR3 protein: CVQVGNQPQHF
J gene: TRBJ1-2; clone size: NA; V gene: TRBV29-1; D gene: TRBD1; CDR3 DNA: TGCAGCGTCAGACAGGGAGCCAACTATGGCTACACCTTC; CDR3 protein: CSVRQGANYGYTF
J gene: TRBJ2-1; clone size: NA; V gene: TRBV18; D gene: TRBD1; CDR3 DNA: TGTGCCAGCTCACCAGACAGGGGGACCTACAATGAGCAGTTCTTC; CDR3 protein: CASSPDRGTYNEQFF